This T cell receptor (beta chain) was found in a study of shared clonotypes between healthy human individuals. Findings and caveats of the study: Four donors held around 5% of naive CD4 clonotypes in common.

For this clone: The antigen remains unidentified.

DNA at approximately 200 ng, approximately 30,000 T cell genomes, went into sorted-subset replicate PCRs. Method: immunoSEQ multiplex PCR; TCRdb's copy keeps in-frame clones and lacks some. The data contain a few hundred thousand clones, 97% of them singletons. Material: naive CD4+ T cells sorted from blood. The subset is: CD45RA+ positively selected. The source of this sequence is a woman aged 25 to 45 in good health.

CDR3 in DNA: TGTGCCAGCAGCTTATACCGGGCGGGGGCCCACGGCACAGATACGCAGTATTTT. This translates into CASSLYRAGAHGTDTQYF. The V gene is TRBV11-1, the J gene TRBJ2-3, with a weak D call TRBD2 (7 bases). Trimming left V 2 bases short and J 1 base short, with 19 bases between. The CDR3 runs 18 residues. Germline V gene sequence: CDR1 SGHAT, CDR2 FQDESV (reference sequence). The variable domain in full, completed from reference TRBV11-1 and TRBJ2-3, reads EAEVAQSPRYKITEKSQAVAFWCDPISGHATLYWYRQILGQGPELLVQFQDESVVDDSQLPKDRFSAERLKGVDSTLKIQPAELGDSAMYLCASSLYRAGAHGTDTQYFGPGTRLTVL.